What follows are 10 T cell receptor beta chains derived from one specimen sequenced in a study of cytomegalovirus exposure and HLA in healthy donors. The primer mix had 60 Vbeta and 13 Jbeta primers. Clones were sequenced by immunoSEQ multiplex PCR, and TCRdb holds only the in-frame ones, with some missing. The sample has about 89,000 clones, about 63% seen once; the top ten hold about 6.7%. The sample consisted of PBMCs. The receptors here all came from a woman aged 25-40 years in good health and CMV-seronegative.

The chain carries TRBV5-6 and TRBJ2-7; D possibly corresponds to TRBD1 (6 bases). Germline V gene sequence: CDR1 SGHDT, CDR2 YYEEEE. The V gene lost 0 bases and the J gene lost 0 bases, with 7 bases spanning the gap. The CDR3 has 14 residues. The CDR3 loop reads CASSLAQGSYEQYF. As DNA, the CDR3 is TGTGCCAGCAGCTTGGCACAGGGCTCCTACGAGCAGTACTTC.

CDR3 protein: CASSNRAPNTGELFF. CDR3 sequence (DNA): TGCGCCAGCAGTAACAGGGCACCGAACACCGGGGAGCTGTTTTTT. The rearrangement links TRBV5-1 to TRBJ2-2, with a possible D match to TRBD1 (6 bases). This CDR3 has 15 amino acids. The germline CDR1 and CDR2 sequences are SGHRS and YFSETQ. V lost 5 bases, J lost 0 bases, and 11 bases lay in between.

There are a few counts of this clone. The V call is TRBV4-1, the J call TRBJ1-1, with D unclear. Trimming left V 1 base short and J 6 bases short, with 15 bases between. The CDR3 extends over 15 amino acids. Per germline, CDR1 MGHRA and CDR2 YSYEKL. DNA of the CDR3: TGCGCCAGCAGCCAAGGTCTAACCCTGAGCCCTGAAGCTTTCTTT. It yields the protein CASSQGLTLSPEAFF.

This chain's CDR3 is CASSERRVWAYNEQFF. The CDR3 DNA sequence: TGTGCCAGCAGTGAACGGCGGGTGTGGGCCTACAATGAGCAGTTCTTC. The J gene is TRBJ2-1, the V gene TRBV2; tentative D call: TRBD2 (5 bases). CDR1 and CDR2 from the germline V gene are SNHLY and FYNNEI. Trimming cost V 2 bases and J 2 bases, with 13 bases left between them. This CDR3 comprises 16 residues.

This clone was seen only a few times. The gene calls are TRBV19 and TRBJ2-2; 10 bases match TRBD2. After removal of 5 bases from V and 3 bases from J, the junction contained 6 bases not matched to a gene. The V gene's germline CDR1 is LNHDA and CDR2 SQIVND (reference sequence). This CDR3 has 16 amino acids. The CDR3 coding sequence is TGTGCCAGTAGTCCCCGGACTAGCGGACACACCGGGGAGCTGTTTTTT. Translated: CASSPRTSGHTGELFF.

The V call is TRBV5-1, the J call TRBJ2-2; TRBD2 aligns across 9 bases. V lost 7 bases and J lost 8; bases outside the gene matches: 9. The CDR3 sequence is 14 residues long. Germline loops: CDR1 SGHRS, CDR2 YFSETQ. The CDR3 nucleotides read TGCGCCAGCCACGGCGGGGGGGCCTCGGGGGAGCTGTTTTTT. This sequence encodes CASHGGGASGELFF. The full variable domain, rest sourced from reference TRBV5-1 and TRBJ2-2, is KAGVTQTPRYLIKTRGQQVTLSCSPISGHRSVSWYQQTPGQGLQFLFEYFSETQRNKGNFPGRFSGRQFSNSRSEMNVSTLELGDSALYLCASHGGGASGELFFGEGSRLTVL.

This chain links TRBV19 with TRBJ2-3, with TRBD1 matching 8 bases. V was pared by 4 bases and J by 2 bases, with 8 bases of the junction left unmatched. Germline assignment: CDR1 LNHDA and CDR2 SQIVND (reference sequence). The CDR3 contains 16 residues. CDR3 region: CASSTFRGRDTDTQYF. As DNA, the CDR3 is TGTGCCAGTAGTACATTCAGGGGGCGAGACACAGATACGCAGTATTTT. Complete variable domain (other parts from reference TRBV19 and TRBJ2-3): DGGITQSPKYLFRKEGQNVTLSCEQNLNHDAMYWYRQDPGQGLRLIYYSQIVNDFQKGDIAEGYSVSREKKESFPLTVTSAQKNPTAFYLCASSTFRGRDTDTQYFGPGTRLTVL.

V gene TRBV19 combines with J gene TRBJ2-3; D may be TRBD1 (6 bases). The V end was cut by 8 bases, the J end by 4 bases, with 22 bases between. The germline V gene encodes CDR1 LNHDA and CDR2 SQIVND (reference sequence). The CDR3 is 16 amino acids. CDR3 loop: CASRNGRQGIADTQYF. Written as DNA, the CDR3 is TGTGCCAGTCGGAACGGGCGGCAGGGGATCGCAGATACGCAGTATTTT.

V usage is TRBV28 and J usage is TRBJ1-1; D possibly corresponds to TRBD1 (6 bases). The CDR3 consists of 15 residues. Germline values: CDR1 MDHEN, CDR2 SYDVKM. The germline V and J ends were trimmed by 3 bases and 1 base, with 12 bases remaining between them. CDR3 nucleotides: TGTGCCAGCAGTTTCTCTTGGACAGCGAACACTGAAGCTTTCTTT. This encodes CASSFSWTANTEAFF. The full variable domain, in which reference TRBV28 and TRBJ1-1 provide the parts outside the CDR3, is DVKVTQSSRYLVKRTGEKVFLECVQDMDHENMFWYRQDPGLGLRLIYFSYDVKMKEKGDIPEGYSVSREKKERFSLILESASTNQTSMYLCASSFSWTANTEAFFGQGTRLTVV.

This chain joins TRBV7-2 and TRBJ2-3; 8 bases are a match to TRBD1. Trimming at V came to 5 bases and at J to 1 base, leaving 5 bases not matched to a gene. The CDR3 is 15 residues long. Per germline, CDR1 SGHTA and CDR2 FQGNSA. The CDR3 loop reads CASSIARGRTDTQYF. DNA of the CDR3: TGTGCCAGCAGCATCGCCAGGGGGCGCACAGATACGCAGTATTTT.